Given below is one TCR beta chain in context. Profiling relied on immunoSEQ multiplex PCR, and the TCRdb table lists in-frame clones only, not all of them. This sample yields some 250,000 clones, of which approximately 83% are seen a single time; 4% to 5.5% belongs to the top ten. This specimen belongs to a study of blood T cell repertoires in COVID-19. Trimming cost V 0 bases and J 2 bases; bases outside gene matches: 7. There are 17 residues in the CDR3. Germline lookup yields CDR1 SGHDN and CDR2 FVKESK. Material: peripheral blood. The genes are TRBV14 and TRBJ2-3; 8 nucleotides match TRBD2. This receptor was identified in a man aged 50 to 59 with active or convalescent COVID-19. CDR3 region: CASSQDAAGAHTDTQYF. Here the CDR3 DNA reads TGTGCCAGCAGCCAAGATGCAGCGGGGGCCCACACAGATACGCAGTATTTT.